The clone carrying this T cell receptor beta chain has ten or more counts. Its specificity is not known. One entry per CDR3 protein results from TCRdb running MiXCR on the 5' RACE reads. The table includes about 240,000 distinct CDR3 sequences, 9.5% to 12% detected once. The data derive from a study of CD8 T cells in ankylosing spondylitis. Study-wide results and caveats: Blood of patients with ankylosing spondylitis appeared to be characterized by a TCR beta motif of several highly homologous variants. As reported, disease-linked clones showed significant enrichment in matched ankylosing spondylitis synovial fluid.

The CDR3 has 13 amino acids. Germline V lookup: CDR1 SGHRS, CDR2 YFSETQ. Trimming took off 4 bases at V and 6 bases at J, with 10 bases between the two ends. This receptor was identified in a male donor with ankylosing spondylitis or in good health (not recorded which). The sequencing input was blood, either unsorted or a sorted T cell fraction (not recorded which). This chain uses TRBV5-1 with TRBJ2-2, with D uncertain. In DNA, the CDR3 is TGCGCCAGCAGCCAACCGGACGCCGGGGAGCTGTTTTTT. It is translated as CASSQPDAGELFF.